Listed below are T cell receptor beta chains from one sample, sequenced in a study of T cell responses to AZD1222 COVID-19 vaccine. Profiling relied on immunoSEQ multiplex PCR, and the TCRdb table lists in-frame clones only, not all of them. This table has 75,000 to 100,000 clones, 80% to 90% appearing once. The material was peripheral blood, obtained on day 0 of AZD1222 vaccination. The source of these receptors is an adult in good health. Both conserved end residues are part of each CDR3. Fields, in order: CDR3 DNA, CDR3 protein, D gene, J gene, V gene, clone size, CDR3 length. A D gene is named only where the DNA matches it firmly. Some rows mark clone size as missing; the rest say once, few, many or name a class of expanded clone.

CDR3 DNA: TGTGCCAGCAGCGTAGCTGGCCAGGGCTACGAGCAGTACTTC; CDR3 protein: CASSVAGQGYEQYF; D gene: -; J gene: TRBJ2-7; V gene: TRBV9; clone size: -; CDR3 length: 14
CDR3 DNA: TGTGCCAGCAGCTTGTGGGAGGGACTCTTGACCTACGAGCAGTACTTC; CDR3 protein: CASSLWEGLLTYEQYF; D gene: TRBD2; J gene: TRBJ2-7; V gene: TRBV5-6; clone size: -; CDR3 length: 16
CDR3 DNA: TGCGCCAGCAGCCAACAGGGTGATCAGCCCCAGCATTTT; CDR3 protein: CASSQQGDQPQHF; D gene: -; J gene: TRBJ1-5; V gene: TRBV4-1; clone size: -; CDR3 length: 13
CDR3 DNA: TGTGCCAGCAGCTCAGCAGGGGGTTCACCCCTCCACTTT; CDR3 protein: CASSSAGGSPLHF; D gene: TRBD1; J gene: TRBJ1-6; V gene: TRBV7-3; clone size: -; CDR3 length: 13
CDR3 DNA: TGTGCCAGCAGCGTATATGAGATTGGCTACACCTTC; CDR3 protein: CASSVYEIGYTF; D gene: -; J gene: TRBJ1-2; V gene: TRBV9; clone size: -; CDR3 length: 12
CDR3 DNA: TGTGCCATTAAACAGGAGTACGAGCAGTACTTC; CDR3 protein: CAIKQEYEQYF; D gene: -; J gene: TRBJ2-7; V gene: TRBV10-3; clone size: -; CDR3 length: 11
CDR3 DNA: TGTGCCAGTATGGTCCAGGGGGCTGGTAACTATGGCTACACCTTC; CDR3 protein: CASMVQGAGNYGYTF; D gene: TRBD1; J gene: TRBJ1-2; V gene: TRBV19; clone size: -; CDR3 length: 15
CDR3 DNA: TGTGCCAGCAGCTGGGGATCTAATGAAAAACTGTTTTTT; CDR3 protein: CASSWGSNEKLFF; D gene: -; J gene: TRBJ1-4; V gene: TRBV27; clone size: -; CDR3 length: 13
CDR3 DNA: TGCGCCAGCAGTTTGGGGGGGCCGGGAGATACGCAGTATTTT; CDR3 protein: CASSLGGPGDTQYF; D gene: -; J gene: TRBJ2-3; V gene: TRBV5-1; clone size: -; CDR3 length: 14
CDR3 DNA: TGTGCCAGCAGCTTCGGGCAAAGGACAGGAAGTTCTGGCTACACCTTC; CDR3 protein: CASSFGQRTGSSGYTF; D gene: TRBD1; J gene: TRBJ1-2; V gene: TRBV13; clone size: -; CDR3 length: 16
CDR3 DNA: TGTGCCAGCTCACCCGACAGGGGGTTAGGGTCACCCCTCCACTTT; CDR3 protein: CASSPDRGLGSPLHF; D gene: TRBD1; J gene: TRBJ1-6; V gene: TRBV18; clone size: -; CDR3 length: 15
CDR3 DNA: TGTGCCAGCAGTTACTCCGAGGGACGGGATGGCTACACCTTC; CDR3 protein: CASSYSEGRDGYTF; D gene: -; J gene: TRBJ1-2; V gene: TRBV6-5; clone size: once; CDR3 length: 14
CDR3 DNA: TGTGCCAGCACCGCGACAGGGGTCTTCCTCGAGCAGTACTTC; CDR3 protein: CASTATGVFLEQYF; D gene: TRBD1; J gene: TRBJ2-7; V gene: TRBV5-8; clone size: -; CDR3 length: 14
CDR3 DNA: TGCGCCAGCAGCCAGTCAACCGGGGCTGCCGGCTACACCTTC; CDR3 protein: CASSQSTGAAGYTF; D gene: -; J gene: TRBJ1-2; V gene: TRBV4-1; clone size: few; CDR3 length: 14
CDR3 DNA: TGTGCCAGCTCACCACCGACAGACTTCTATGGCTACACCTTC; CDR3 protein: CASSPPTDFYGYTF; D gene: -; J gene: TRBJ1-2; V gene: TRBV18; clone size: -; CDR3 length: 14
CDR3 DNA: TGTGCCAGCAGCTTGGCCGGGACAGGGAACAATTCACCCCTCCACTTT; CDR3 protein: CASSLAGTGNNSPLHF; D gene: TRBD1; J gene: TRBJ1-6; V gene: TRBV5-4; clone size: -; CDR3 length: 16
CDR3 DNA: TGTGCCAGCAGTGCAGGAGGGCTTGGGGGCTACACCTTC; CDR3 protein: CASSAGGLGGYTF; D gene: -; J gene: TRBJ1-2; V gene: TRBV2; clone size: -; CDR3 length: 13
CDR3 DNA: TGTGCCAGCAGCCGCGCGGGGCAGGAGACCCAGTACTTC; CDR3 protein: CASSRAGQETQYF; D gene: -; J gene: TRBJ2-5; V gene: TRBV5-4; clone size: -; CDR3 length: 13
CDR3 DNA: TGTGCCAGCAGGAAAACAGGGCGAAACTATGGCTACACCTTC; CDR3 protein: CASRKTGRNYGYTF; D gene: -; J gene: TRBJ1-2; V gene: TRBV6-5; clone size: -; CDR3 length: 14
CDR3 DNA: TGTGCCTGGAGAAGGGACAGGGCGTCTGGAAACACCATATATTTT; CDR3 protein: CAWRRDRASGNTIYF; D gene: TRBD1; J gene: TRBJ1-3; V gene: TRBV30; clone size: few; CDR3 length: 15
CDR3 DNA: TGTGCCAGCAGCATCTATTTTTCCGGGGAGCTGTTTTTT; CDR3 protein: CASSIYFSGELFF; D gene: -; J gene: TRBJ2-2; V gene: TRBV5-6; clone size: -; CDR3 length: 13
CDR3 DNA: TGTGCCAGCTCAACGGCAACTAATGAAAAACTGTTTTTT; CDR3 protein: CASSTATNEKLFF; D gene: -; J gene: TRBJ1-4; V gene: TRBV18; clone size: -; CDR3 length: 13
CDR3 DNA: TGTGCCAGCAGTTACTCGATTAACCGTCTCCCCTATGGCTACACCTTC; CDR3 protein: CASSYSINRLPYGYTF; D gene: -; J gene: TRBJ1-2; V gene: TRBV6-5; clone size: -; CDR3 length: 16
CDR3 DNA: TGTGCCAGCAGCTTAGGGGGGGCGGTTGGCTACACCTTC; CDR3 protein: CASSLGGAVGYTF; D gene: -; J gene: TRBJ1-2; V gene: TRBV5-4; clone size: once; CDR3 length: 13
CDR3 DNA: TGTGCCATCAGTCAGCCCACCGGGGAGCTGTTTTTT; CDR3 protein: CAISQPTGELFF; D gene: -; J gene: TRBJ2-2; V gene: TRBV10-3; clone size: -; CDR3 length: 12
CDR3 DNA: TGTGCCAGCAGCTTATTCGTTGCAGGGTCCACAGATACGCAGTATTTT; CDR3 protein: CASSLFVAGSTDTQYF; D gene: -; J gene: TRBJ2-3; V gene: TRBV11-1; clone size: -; CDR3 length: 16
CDR3 DNA: TGTGCCAACATACAACCGGGACCTAGCGAGGAGCAGTACTTC; CDR3 protein: CANIQPGPSEEQYF; D gene: -; J gene: TRBJ2-7; V gene: TRBV2; clone size: -; CDR3 length: 14
CDR3 DNA: TGTGCCAGCAGCGTAGGAGGATCGAACACCGGGGAGCTGTTTTTT; CDR3 protein: CASSVGGSNTGELFF; D gene: -; J gene: TRBJ2-2; V gene: TRBV9; clone size: -; CDR3 length: 15
CDR3 DNA: TGTGCCAGTACCCCAAGAAGAGGGTGGGGAGAGAACACTGAAGCTTTCTTT; CDR3 protein: CASTPRRGWGENTEAFF; D gene: -; J gene: TRBJ1-1; V gene: TRBV19; clone size: -; CDR3 length: 17
CDR3 DNA: TGTGCCAGCAGCTCCTACACGGACTACTACTACAATGAGCAGTTCTTC; CDR3 protein: CASSSYTDYYYNEQFF; D gene: -; J gene: TRBJ2-1; V gene: TRBV5-6; clone size: -; CDR3 length: 16
CDR3 DNA: TGTGCCATCAGTGAGTCCCAAGGGGAGCTGTTTTTT; CDR3 protein: CAISESQGELFF; D gene: -; J gene: TRBJ2-2; V gene: TRBV10-3; clone size: -; CDR3 length: 12
CDR3 DNA: TGCAGTGCGACGACTAGCGGGGGGGATCATTTT; CDR3 protein: CSATTSGGDHF; D gene: TRBD2; J gene: TRBJ2-3; V gene: TRBV20-1; clone size: -; CDR3 length: 11
CDR3 DNA: TGTGCCAGCAGCCCGCTTAGCGGGGGGATCACAGATACGCAGTATTTT; CDR3 protein: CASSPLSGGITDTQYF; D gene: TRBD2; J gene: TRBJ2-3; V gene: TRBV13; clone size: -; CDR3 length: 16
CDR3 DNA: TGTGCCAGCAGTTACCTACAAGAGACCCAGTACTTC; CDR3 protein: CASSYLQETQYF; D gene: -; J gene: TRBJ2-5; V gene: TRBV6-2/TRBV6-3; clone size: -; CDR3 length: 12
CDR3 DNA: TGTGCCAGCTCACCGGGAGACAGGGGGCAGGGTCAGCCCCAGCATTTT; CDR3 protein: CASSPGDRGQGQPQHF; D gene: TRBD1; J gene: TRBJ1-5; V gene: TRBV18; clone size: -; CDR3 length: 16
CDR3 DNA: TGTGCCAGCAGCCAAAATTTGGGGGTTGGCTACACCTTC; CDR3 protein: CASSQNLGVGYTF; D gene: -; J gene: TRBJ1-2; V gene: TRBV12-3/TRBV12-4; clone size: -; CDR3 length: 13
CDR3 DNA: TGTGCCAGCAGTTTAGGCGGGATGTTGAGTTCACCCCTCCACTTT; CDR3 protein: CASSLGGMLSSPLHF; D gene: -; J gene: TRBJ1-6; V gene: TRBV6-5; clone size: few; CDR3 length: 15
CDR3 DNA: TGCAGCGTTGAAGGCCCCGTGGGGGGCGGGATCACTGAAGCTTTCTTT; CDR3 protein: CSVEGPVGGGITEAFF; D gene: -; J gene: TRBJ1-1; V gene: TRBV29-1; clone size: -; CDR3 length: 16
CDR3 DNA: TGCAGCGTGGGGGACCTCTCTGGAAACACCATATATTTT; CDR3 protein: CSVGDLSGNTIYF; D gene: -; J gene: TRBJ1-3; V gene: TRBV29-1; clone size: -; CDR3 length: 13
CDR3 DNA: TGTGCCAGCCATAGCGGGTTACCTAATAGGGATGGCTACACCTTC; CDR3 protein: CASHSGLPNRDGYTF; D gene: -; J gene: TRBJ1-2; V gene: TRBV28; clone size: few; CDR3 length: 15
CDR3 DNA: TGCGCCAGCAGTGAACGTGGAGGGATGAACACTGAAGCTTTCTTT; CDR3 protein: CASSERGGMNTEAFF; D gene: -; J gene: TRBJ1-1; V gene: TRBV10-1; clone size: many; CDR3 length: 15
CDR3 DNA: TGCAGTGCTAGGGATGGAGCCCTCCACTTT; CDR3 protein: CSARDGALHF; D gene: -; J gene: TRBJ1-6; V gene: TRBV20-1; clone size: -; CDR3 length: 10
CDR3 DNA: TGTGCCAGCAGCGTAGGGCCGCGGACCATTGAAAAACTGTTTTTT; CDR3 protein: CASSVGPRTIEKLFF; D gene: -; J gene: TRBJ1-4; V gene: TRBV9; clone size: -; CDR3 length: 15
CDR3 DNA: TGTGCCAGCTCACCATTCGGAGTGGGCGGCGATGAGCAGTTCTTC; CDR3 protein: CASSPFGVGGDEQFF; D gene: -; J gene: TRBJ2-1; V gene: TRBV18; clone size: -; CDR3 length: 15
CDR3 DNA: TGTGCCAGCAGCCGTCGCCCGATTCGATTCGACACTGAAGCTTTCTTT; CDR3 protein: CASSRRPIRFDTEAFF; D gene: -; J gene: TRBJ1-1; V gene: TRBV7-2; clone size: -; CDR3 length: 16
CDR3 DNA: TGTGCCAGTAGAAAGACTGGACAGACCGGGCCCCAGCATTTT; CDR3 protein: CASRKTGQTGPQHF; D gene: -; J gene: TRBJ1-5; V gene: TRBV19; clone size: -; CDR3 length: 14
CDR3 DNA: TGTGCCAGTAGTATAACAACCGCAACTAATGAAAAACTGTTTTTT; CDR3 protein: CASSITTATNEKLFF; D gene: -; J gene: TRBJ1-4; V gene: TRBV19; clone size: -; CDR3 length: 15
CDR3 DNA: TGTGCCAGCTCACCTGGTCCCTTCGGAACTGAAGCTTTCTTT; CDR3 protein: CASSPGPFGTEAFF; D gene: -; J gene: TRBJ1-1; V gene: TRBV18; clone size: few; CDR3 length: 14
CDR3 DNA: TGTGCCAGCAGTTCCCTGGGGACTAGTACCGGGGAGCTGTTTTTT; CDR3 protein: CASSSLGTSTGELFF; D gene: TRBD2; J gene: TRBJ2-2; V gene: TRBV28; clone size: -; CDR3 length: 15
CDR3 DNA: TGTGCCAGCAGTAGATCGGGCCCGGCGGGAGGTTCTGAAAAACTGTTTTTT; CDR3 protein: CASSRSGPAGGSEKLFF; D gene: -; J gene: TRBJ1-4; V gene: TRBV6-6; clone size: -; CDR3 length: 17
CDR3 DNA: TGTGCCAGCAGCTTAGAAACTAGCGGGGGGCTTAACCAAGAGACCCAGTACTTC; CDR3 protein: CASSLETSGGLNQETQYF; D gene: TRBD2; J gene: TRBJ2-5; V gene: TRBV11-2; clone size: -; CDR3 length: 18